This T cell receptor beta chain was obtained from a study of blood T cell repertoires in COVID-19. V lost 8 bases to trimming and J lost 4 bases; unmatched junction nucleotides: 4. CDR3 length: 13 amino acids. CDR1 MNHEY and CDR2 SMNVEV come from the germline V gene (reference sequence). Original processing methods: Estimation of nucleated cell counts was performed using reference gene primer amplification. Some clones are missing from TCRdb's copy, which holds only in-frame ones; the method was immunoSEQ multiplex PCR. The D gene and trimming were derived from the DNA, and the V and J assignments and clone size from that table. This table holds about 200,000 clones, about four fifths found once.

The gene calls are TRBV27 and TRBJ1-5; 8 bases align to TRBD1. The receptor was derived from a woman of 80 years or more with COVID-19, enrolled during active disease. Sequencing was done on a sample of peripheral blood. The CDR3 protein is CASSWTGNQPQHF. In DNA form, the CDR3 reads TGTGCCAGCTCATGGACAGGGAATCAGCCCCAGCATTTT.